This TCR beta chain originates from a study of T-cell memory formation after mild COVID-19. The overall study: For the most part, TCR clusters were specific to one donor.

MiXCR was run by TCRdb on the 5' RACE reads, yielding one entry per CDR3 protein. The table includes fewer than 350,000 distinct CDR3 sequences, over 15% detected once. This sequence originates from a man between 18 and 29 years old who had mild COVID-19 (a few samples of this study predate the infection). Cell type and time point are not known. The specimen sequenced was PBMCs or a T cell subset sorted from them (not recorded which).

CDR3 loop: CAGATAQAGQGGNEQFF. The CDR3 DNA follows: TGTGCCGGAGCAACCGCCCAGGCAGGACAGGGTGGCAATGAGCAGTTCTTC. The gene calls are TRBV6-6 and TRBJ2-1; 8 nucleotides agree with TRBD1. Germline V gene data show CDR1 as MNHNY and CDR2 as SVGAGI (reference sequence). CDR3 length equals 17 residues. With V trimmed by 11 bases and J by 6 bases, 21 bases remained unmatched.